This TCR beta chain was retrieved from a study of blood T cell repertoires in COVID-19. Under the authors' procedure: Amplification of reference gene primers provided the estimated nucleated cell counts. Method: immunoSEQ multiplex PCR; TCRdb's copy keeps in-frame clones and lacks some. That table is the source of V, J and clone size, and D and trimming were worked out from the DNA. The repertoire holds approximately 88,000 clones, with roughly 84% as singletons. The CDR3 runs 12 residues. CDR1 LNHDA and CDR2 SQIVND come from the germline V gene (reference sequence). The J segment lost 4 bases and the V segment lost 5 bases, leaving 1 base of the junction unmatched.

This chain joins TRBV19 and TRBJ2-5; 7 bases are shared with TRBD1. The sequenced sample consisted of peripheral blood. This TCR came from a woman aged 70-85 years with acute or convalescent COVID-19. Here the CDR3 reads CASSYRGETQYF. CDR3 in DNA: TGTGCCAGTAGTTACAGGGGAGAGACCCAGTACTTC.